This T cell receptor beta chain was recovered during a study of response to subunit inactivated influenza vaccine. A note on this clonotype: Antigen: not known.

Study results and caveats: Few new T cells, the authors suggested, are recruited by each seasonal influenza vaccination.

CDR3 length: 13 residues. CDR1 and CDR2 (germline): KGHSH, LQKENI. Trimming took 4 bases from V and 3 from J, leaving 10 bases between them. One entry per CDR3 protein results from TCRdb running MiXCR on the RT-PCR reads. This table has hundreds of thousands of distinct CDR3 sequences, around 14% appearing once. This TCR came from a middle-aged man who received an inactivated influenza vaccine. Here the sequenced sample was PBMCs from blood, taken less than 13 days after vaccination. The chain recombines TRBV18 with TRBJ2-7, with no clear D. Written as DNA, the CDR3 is TGTGCCAGCTCACGATCTGACGGCTACGAGCAGTACTTC. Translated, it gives CASSRSDGYEQYF. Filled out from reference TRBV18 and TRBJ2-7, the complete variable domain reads NAGVMQNPRHLVRRRGQEARLRCSPMKGHSHVYWYRQLPEEGLKFMVYLQKENIIDESGMPKERFSAEFPKEGPSILRIQQVVRGDSAAYFCASSRSDGYEQYFGPGTRLTVT.